This TCR beta chain is from a study of blood T cells in healthy people across ages. Regarding the study as a whole: There were more naive CD4+ cells and higher diversity in long-lived donors than in aged donors. A strong correlation was seen between TCR beta diversity and naive T cell percentage.

There are 11 residues in the CDR3. Germline lookup yields CDR1 DFQATT and CDR2 SNEGSKA (reference sequence). The ends were cut back, 5 bases at V and 7 bases at J, with 11 bases in the middle. Comments on this clonotype: Antigen specificity is unknown. A much larger clonotype is one base distant, so this may be a read error.

Donors ranged from roughly 6 to 100 years old and were healthy Caucasians in Russia. Per-sample PBMC isolation yielded at least 7 million cells. PCR was performed a second time for roughly 7 to 12 cycles using a sample-barcoded 5' primer and a J-beta primer mix. TCRdb passed the 5' RACE reads through MiXCR, listing each CDR3 protein once. The sample holds approximately 810,000 distinct CDR3 sequences, 29% seen once. The origin of this receptor is a woman older than 75 in good health. Sequencing was performed on blood. The rearrangement joins TRBV20-1 to TRBJ2-5; D is tentatively TRBD1 or TRBD2 (5 bases each). The CDR3, as DNA: TGCAGTGCTCTAGTGAGGGGGACCCAGTACTTC. Its protein product is CSALVRGTQYF.